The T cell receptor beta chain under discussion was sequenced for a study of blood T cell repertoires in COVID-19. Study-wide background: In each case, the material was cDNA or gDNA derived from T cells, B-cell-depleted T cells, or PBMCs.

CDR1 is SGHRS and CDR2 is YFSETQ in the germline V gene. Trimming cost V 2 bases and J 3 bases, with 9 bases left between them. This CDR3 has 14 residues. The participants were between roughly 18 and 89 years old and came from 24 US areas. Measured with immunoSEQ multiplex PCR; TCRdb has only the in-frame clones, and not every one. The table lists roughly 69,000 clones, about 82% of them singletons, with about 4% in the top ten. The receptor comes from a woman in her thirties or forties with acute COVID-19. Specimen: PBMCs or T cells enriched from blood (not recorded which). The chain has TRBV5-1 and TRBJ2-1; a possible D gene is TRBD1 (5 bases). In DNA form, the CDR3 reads TGCGCCAGCAGCTTTAGTACAGGCTACAATGAGCAGTTCTTC. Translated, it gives CASSFSTGYNEQFF. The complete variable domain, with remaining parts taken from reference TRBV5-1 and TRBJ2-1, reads KAGVTQTPRYLIKTRGQQVTLSCSPISGHRSVSWYQQTPGQGLQFLFEYFSETQRNKGNFPGRFSGRQFSNSRSEMNVSTLELGDSALYLCASSFSTGYNEQFFGPGTRLTVL.